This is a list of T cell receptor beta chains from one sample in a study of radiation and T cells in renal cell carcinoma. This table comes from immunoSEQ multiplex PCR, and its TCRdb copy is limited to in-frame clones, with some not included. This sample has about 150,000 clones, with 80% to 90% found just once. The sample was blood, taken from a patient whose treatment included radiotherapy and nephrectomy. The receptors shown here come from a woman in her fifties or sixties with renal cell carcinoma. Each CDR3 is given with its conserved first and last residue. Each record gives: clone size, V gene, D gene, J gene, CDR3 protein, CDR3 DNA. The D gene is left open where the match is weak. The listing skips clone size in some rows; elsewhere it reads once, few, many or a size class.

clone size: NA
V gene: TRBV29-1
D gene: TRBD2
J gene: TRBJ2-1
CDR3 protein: CSVGDMTGLAGDGRNEQFF
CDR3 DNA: TGCAGCGTCGGGGATATGACGGGACTAGCGGGAGACGGACGGAATGAGCAGTTCTTC

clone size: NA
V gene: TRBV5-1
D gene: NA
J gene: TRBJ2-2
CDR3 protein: CASSLASGAGTGELFF
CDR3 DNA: TGCGCCAGCAGCTTGGCTTCGGGAGCGGGCACCGGGGAGCTGTTTTTT

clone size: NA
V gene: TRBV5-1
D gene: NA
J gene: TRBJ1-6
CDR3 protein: CASSLSLPGNNSPLHF
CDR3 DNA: TGCGCCAGCAGCTTGAGCCTCCCAGGAAATAATTCACCCCTCCACTTT

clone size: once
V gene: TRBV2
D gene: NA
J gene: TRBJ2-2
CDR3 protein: CASSGLNTGELFF
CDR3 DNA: TGTGCCAGCAGCGGATTAAACACCGGGGAGCTGTTTTTT

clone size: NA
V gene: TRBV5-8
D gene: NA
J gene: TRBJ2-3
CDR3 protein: CASSYGPGTDTQYF
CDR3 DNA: TGTGCCAGCAGCTATGGCCCGGGCACCGATACGCAGTATTTT

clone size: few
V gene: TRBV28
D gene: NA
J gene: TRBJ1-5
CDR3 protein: CASRRTGVSNQPQHF
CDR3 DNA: TGTGCCAGCAGGCGGACGGGGGTTAGCAATCAGCCCCAGCATTTT

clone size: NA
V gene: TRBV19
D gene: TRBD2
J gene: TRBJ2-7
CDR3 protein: CASSMAPVGGLSYEQYF
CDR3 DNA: TGTGCCAGTAGTATGGCCCCGGTGGGAGGGCTCTCCTACGAGCAGTACTTC

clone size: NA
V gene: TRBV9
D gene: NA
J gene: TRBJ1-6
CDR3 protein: CASSVSDDPPLHF
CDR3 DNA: TGTGCCAGCAGCGTAAGCGACGATCCACCCCTCCACTTT

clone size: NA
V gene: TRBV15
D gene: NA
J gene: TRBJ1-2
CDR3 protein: CATSSGYGGIGYGYTF
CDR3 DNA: TGTGCCACCAGCAGTGGTTACGGGGGTATAGGCTATGGCTACACCTTC

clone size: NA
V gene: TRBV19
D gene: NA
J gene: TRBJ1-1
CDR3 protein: CASSKQGLGNTEAFF
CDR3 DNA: TGTGCCAGTAGTAAGCAGGGTTTGGGGAACACTGAAGCTTTCTTT

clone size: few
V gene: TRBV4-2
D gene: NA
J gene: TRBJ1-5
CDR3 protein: CASSQQQPQHF
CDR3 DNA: TGTGCCAGCAGCCAACAGCAGCCCCAGCATTTT

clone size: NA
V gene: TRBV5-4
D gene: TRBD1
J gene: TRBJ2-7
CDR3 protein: CASSPGTGNYEQYF
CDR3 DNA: TGTGCCAGCAGCCCCGGGACAGGGAACTACGAGCAGTACTTC

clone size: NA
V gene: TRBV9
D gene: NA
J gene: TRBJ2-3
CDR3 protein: CASSVRGVYTDTQYF
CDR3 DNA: TGTGCCAGCAGCGTCAGGGGGGTATACACAGATACGCAGTATTTT

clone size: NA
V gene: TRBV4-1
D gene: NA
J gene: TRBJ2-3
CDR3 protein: CASSQVYGGTSTDTQYF
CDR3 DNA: TGCGCCAGCAGCCAAGTTTATGGCGGAACTAGCACAGATACGCAGTATTTT

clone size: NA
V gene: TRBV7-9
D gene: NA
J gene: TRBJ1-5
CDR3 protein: CASSNTGIQPQHF
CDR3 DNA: TGTGCCAGCAGCAACACAGGGATTCAGCCCCAGCATTTT

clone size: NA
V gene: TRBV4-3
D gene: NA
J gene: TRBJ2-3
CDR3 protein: CASSPISGRADTQYF
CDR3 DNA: TGCGCCAGCAGCCCCATTTCGGGCCGCGCAGATACGCAGTATTTT

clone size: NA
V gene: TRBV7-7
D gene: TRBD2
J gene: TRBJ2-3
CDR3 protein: CASSPVPGGWTDTQYF
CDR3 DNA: TGTGCCAGCAGCCCCGTCCCGGGGGGTTGGACAGATACGCAGTATTTT

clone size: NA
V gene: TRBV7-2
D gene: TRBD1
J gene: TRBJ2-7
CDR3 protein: CASSAGQAWIEQYF
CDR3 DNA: TGTGCCAGCAGCGCGGGACAGGCCTGGATTGAGCAGTACTTC

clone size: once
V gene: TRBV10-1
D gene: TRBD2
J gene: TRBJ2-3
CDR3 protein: CASSLAGDLTDTQYF
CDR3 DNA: TGCGCCAGCAGTCTAGCGGGAGATTTGACAGATACGCAGTATTTT

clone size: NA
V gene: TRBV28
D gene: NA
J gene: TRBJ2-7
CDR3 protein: CASTQFGRQYF
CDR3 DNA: TGTGCCAGCACCCAATTTGGTCGGCAGTACTTC